Sequencing of this T cell receptor (beta chain) was carried out in a study of beta chain features in type 1 diabetes. Study results and limitations: Sequencing the cDNA could make cells with high TCR expression show up more than they should. Among patients with Type 1 diabetes, TCRB CDR3s were moderately but significantly shorter in every one of the four CD4+ subsets.

Post-sort purity exceeded 95% for all sorted populations. The study reverse transcribed the entire isolated RNA, so it sequenced expressed TCRB transcripts. The protocol was immunoSEQ multiplex PCR, while the TCRdb copy is restricted to in-frame clones and leaves out a portion. This sample has some 700,000 clones; under 15% occur once, and the top ten carry approximately 0.021%. A note on this clone: Its antigen is still unknown.

This CDR3 has 14 amino acids. Germline V gene data show CDR1 as SEHNR and CDR2 as FQNEAQ (reference sequence). After removal of 5 bases from V and 7 bases from J, the junction contained 9 bases not matched to a gene. Sequences were obtained from naive CD4+ T cells from blood. The rearrangement joins TRBV7-9 to TRBJ2-3, with 7 bases aligning to TRBD1. The TCR comes from a man between 18 and 29 years old with type 1 diabetes. CDR3 sequence: CASSPPSQGNTQYF. CDR3 sequence (DNA): TGTGCCAGCAGCCCTCCTTCACAGGGGAATACGCAGTATTTT. Complete variable domain (other parts from reference TRBV7-9 and TRBJ2-3): DTGVSQNPRHKITKRGQNVTFRCDPISEHNRLYWYRQTLGQGPEFLTYFQNEAQLEKSRLLSDRFSAERPKGSFSTLEIQRTEQGDSAMYLCASSPPSQGNTQYFGPGTRLTVL.